Listed here are 14 T cell receptor beta chains from one sample, sequenced in a study of blood T cell repertoires in COVID-19. Libraries were prepared by immunoSEQ multiplex PCR; TCRdb keeps only in-frame clonotypes and omits some of them. The sample has approximately 190,000 clones, about 85% seen once. The sequenced material came from peripheral blood. The receptors derive from a man aged 55 to 70 with active or convalescent COVID-19.

The V call is TRBV5-6, the J call TRBJ2-7; TRBD1 agrees at 8 bases. Germline V gene data show CDR1 as SGHDT and CDR2 as YYEEEE. Unmatched junction bases numbered 14, after V lost 4 bases and J lost 2 bases. CDR3 length equals 17 residues. The CDR3 loop is CASSNNFRGRVTYEQYF. DNA of the CDR3: TGTGCCAGCAGCAATAATTTCAGGGGGCGAGTTACCTACGAGCAGTACTTC.

J is TRBJ1-6 and V is TRBV5-1, with a possible D match to TRBD1 (5 bases). Deletions cut 0 bases from V and 8 bases from J, with 9 bases between. The germline CDR1 and CDR2 sequences are SGHRS and YFSETQ. The CDR3 sequence is 14 residues long. The CDR3 loop is CASSLVGEDSPLHF. Written as DNA, the CDR3 is TGCGCCAGCAGCTTGGTAGGGGAGGATTCACCCCTCCACTTT.

This chain uses TRBV5-4 with TRBJ2-5; perhaps TRBD2 as D (6 bases). CDR3 length equals 13 residues. CDR1 SGHNT and CDR2 YYREEE come from the germline V gene (reference sequence). V dropped 3 bases and J dropped 2 bases, with 8 bases sitting between them. The CDR3 region is CASSSGGQETQYF. In nucleotides, the CDR3 is TGTGCCAGCAGCTCTGGGGGGCAAGAGACCCAGTACTTC.

The J gene is TRBJ1-1, the V gene TRBV6-6, with D maybe TRBD1 (6 bases). Trimming shortened V by 6 bases and J by 8 bases, and 22 bases separated the two germline ends. Germline CDR1 and CDR2: MNHNY and SVGAGI (reference sequence). There are 15 residues in the CDR3. CDR3 sequence (DNA): TGTGCCAGCAGGGCTACAGGGTTCGATTTGCACGAAGCTTTCTTT. It yields the protein CASRATGFDLHEAFF.

V and J are TRBV6-1 and TRBJ1-5; the D is unclear. Germline values: CDR1 MNHNS, CDR2 SASEGT. The CDR3 loop spans 13 amino acids. Trimming cost V 3 bases and J 6 bases, with 9 bases left between them. The CDR3 DNA reads as TGTGCCAGCAGTGACCCAAACACTCAGCCCCAGCATTTT. Its protein is CASSDPNTQPQHF.

This clone was recorded only once. The rearrangement links TRBV9 to TRBJ1-5; D is unresolved. Germline CDR1 is SGDLS and CDR2 is YYNGEE. The CDR3 runs 14 residues. V lost 3 bases and J lost 3, with 10 bases in between. The CDR3, as DNA: TGTGCCAGCAGCGGGGAGGGCGACAATCAGCCCCAGCATTTT. Translation: CASSGEGDNQPQHF.

The chain combines TRBV2 with TRBJ1-2; D unclear. Trimming removed 11 bases from V and 4 bases from J, with 14 bases in between. The CDR3 covers 12 residues. Germline loops: CDR1 SNHLY, CDR2 FYNNEI. The CDR3 loop reads CAGRRETYGYTF. The DNA of the CDR3 is TGTGCCGGACGGAGGGAGACCTATGGCTACACCTTC.

This chain connects TRBV14 to TRBJ2-3; 8 nucleotides agree with TRBD2. The V gene end was trimmed by 8 bases and the J gene end by 4 bases; junction bases not matched to a gene: 5. CDR1 is SGHDN, CDR2 FVKESK, per germline. The CDR3 spans 13 residues. CDR3: CASDVGGADTQYF. The CDR3 DNA reads TGTGCCAGCGACGTCGGGGGGGCAGATACGCAGTATTTT.

CDR3 in amino acids: CASSSSRTSGVGDEQFF. For the CDR3, the DNA is TGTGCCAGCAGTTCTTCCCGAACTAGCGGGGTGGGAGATGAGCAGTTCTTC. The chain couples TRBV3-1 (or the pseudogene TRBV3-2) to TRBJ2-1; 10 bases align to TRBD2. The CDR3 runs 17 residues. Germline trimming cut 6 bases from V and 8 bases from J; bases unmatched to any gene: 16. The germline V gene encodes CDR1 LGHDT and CDR2 YNNKEL (reference sequence).

The rearrangement links TRBV7-9 to TRBJ1-2, with D tentatively TRBD1 (6 bases). The CDR3 totals 14 residues. Germline-derived CDR1 and CDR2 are SEHNR and FQNEAQ (reference sequence). The V gene lost 5 bases and the J gene lost 2 bases, with 12 bases spanning the gap. The CDR3 loop reads CASSLTGLNYGYTF. The CDR3, as DNA: TGTGCCAGCAGCCTCACAGGGTTGAACTATGGCTACACCTTC. Drawing the rest from reference TRBV7-9 and TRBJ1-2, the complete variable domain is DTGVSQNPRHKITKRGQNVTFRCDPISEHNRLYWYRQTLGQGPEFLTYFQNEAQLEKSRLLSDRFSAERPKGSFSTLEIQRTEQGDSAMYLCASSLTGLNYGYTFGSGTRLTVV.

This clone was seen only once. The chain links TRBV7-6 to TRBJ1-2; 8 bases agree with TRBD1. This CDR3 has 15 residues. Trimming removed 2 bases from V and 2 bases from J; junction bases left unmatched: 4. The germline gives CDR1 SGHVS, CDR2 FNYEAQ. Here the CDR3 reads CASSLMGQANYGYTF. The DNA for the CDR3 is TGTGCCAGCAGCTTAATGGGACAGGCCAACTATGGCTACACCTTC.

V usage is TRBV12-1 and J usage is TRBJ1-3; TRBD1 was called by the table and not checked on the DNA. TRBV12-1 is marked as a pseudogene. The CDR3 is 15 residues long. Here the CDR3 DNA reads TGTGCCAGCAGCTTTGGGCTTCGCTCTGGAAACACCATATATTTT. Residues: CASSFGLRSGNTIYF.

The chain recombines TRBV2 with TRBJ2-5; 9 nucleotides line up with TRBD1. Germline-derived CDR1 and CDR2 are SNHLY and FYNNEI. CDR3 size: 16 residues. V lost 2 bases to trimming and J lost 2 bases; unmatched junction nucleotides: 6. In DNA form, the CDR3 reads TGTGCCAGCAGTGAATCGACAGGGGGGGGTCAAGAGACCCAGTACTTC. It translates to CASSESTGGGQETQYF.

V usage is TRBV19 and J usage is TRBJ2-5; D might be TRBD2 (6 bases). Germline V gene lookup returns CDR1 LNHDA and CDR2 SQIVND (reference sequence). V shed 3 bases and J shed 3 bases, with 14 bases lying between them. The CDR3 length is 15 residues. The CDR3 nucleotides are TGTGCCAGTAGTATCCGGGGGAATGGGGAAGAGACCCAGTACTTC. It translates to CASSIRGNGEETQYF.